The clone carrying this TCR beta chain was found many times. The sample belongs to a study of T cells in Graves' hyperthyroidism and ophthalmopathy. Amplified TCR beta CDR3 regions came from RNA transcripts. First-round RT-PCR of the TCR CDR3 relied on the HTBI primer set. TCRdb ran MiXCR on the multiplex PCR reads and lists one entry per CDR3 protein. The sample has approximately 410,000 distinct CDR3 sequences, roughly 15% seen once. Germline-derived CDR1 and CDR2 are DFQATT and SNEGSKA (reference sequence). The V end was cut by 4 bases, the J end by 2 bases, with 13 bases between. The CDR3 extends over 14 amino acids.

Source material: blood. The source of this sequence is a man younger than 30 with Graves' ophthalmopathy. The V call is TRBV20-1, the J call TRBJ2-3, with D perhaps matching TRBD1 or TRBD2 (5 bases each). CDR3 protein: CSAIRRDPTDTQYF. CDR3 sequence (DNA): TGCAGTGCTATACGCCGGGACCCCACAGATACGCAGTATTTT.